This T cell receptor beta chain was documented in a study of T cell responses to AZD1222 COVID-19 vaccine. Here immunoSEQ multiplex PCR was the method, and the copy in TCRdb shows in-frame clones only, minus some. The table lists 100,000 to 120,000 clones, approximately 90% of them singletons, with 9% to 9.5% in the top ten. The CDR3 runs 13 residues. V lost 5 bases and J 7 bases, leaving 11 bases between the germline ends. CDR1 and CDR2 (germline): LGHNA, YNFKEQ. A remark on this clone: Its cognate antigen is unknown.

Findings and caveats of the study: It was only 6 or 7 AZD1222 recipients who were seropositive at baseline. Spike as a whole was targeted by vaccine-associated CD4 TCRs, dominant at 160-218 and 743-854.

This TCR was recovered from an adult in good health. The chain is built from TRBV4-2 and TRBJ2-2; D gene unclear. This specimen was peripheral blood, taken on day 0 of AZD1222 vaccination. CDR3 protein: CASSGKVFGELFF. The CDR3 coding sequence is TGTGCCAGCAGCGGCAAGGTTTTCGGGGAGCTGTTTTTT.